This TCR beta chain stems from a study of cytomegalovirus exposure and HLA in healthy donors. This clone was recorded a few times. Its specificity is not known. Study results and caveats: Through in vitro validation, three CMV-associated chains were shown to be specific for CMV antigens. The authors listed around 150 TCR beta chains as cytomegalovirus-associated. Both high specificity and high sensitivity reportedly marked the classifier's diagnosis of cytomegalovirus status.

Trimming shortened V by 4 bases and J by 2 bases, and 10 bases separated the two germline ends. CDR3 size: 13 residues. Germline lookup yields CDR1 SGHKS and CDR2 YYEKEE (reference sequence). Only in-frame clones appear in the TCRdb table, and some are missing; sequencing was by immunoSEQ multiplex PCR. The sample includes under 150,000 clones, approximately 90% of them seen just once. The sample consisted of PBMCs. The chain carries TRBV5-5 and TRBJ2-7, with TRBD2 as a possible D gene (6 bases). This sequence originates from a woman between 18 and 29 years old in good health and CMV-seronegative. CDR3 nucleotide sequence: TGTGCCAGCAGCCCCAGCGGGCCCTACGAGCAGTACTTC. Amino acid sequence: CASSPSGPYEQYF.